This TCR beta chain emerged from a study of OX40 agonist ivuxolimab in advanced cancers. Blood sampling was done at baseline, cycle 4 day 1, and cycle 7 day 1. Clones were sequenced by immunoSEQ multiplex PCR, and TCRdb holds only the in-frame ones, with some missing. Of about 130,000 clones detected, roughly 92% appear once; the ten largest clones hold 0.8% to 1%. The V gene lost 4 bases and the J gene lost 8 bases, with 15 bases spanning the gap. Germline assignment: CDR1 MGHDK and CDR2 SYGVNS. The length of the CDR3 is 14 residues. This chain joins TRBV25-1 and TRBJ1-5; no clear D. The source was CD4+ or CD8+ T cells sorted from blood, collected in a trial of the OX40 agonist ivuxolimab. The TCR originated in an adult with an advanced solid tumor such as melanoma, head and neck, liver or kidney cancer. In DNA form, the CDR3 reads TGTGCCAGCAGTGGATATTTGGGAGAGGAGCCCCAGCATTTT. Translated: CASSGYLGEEPQHF.